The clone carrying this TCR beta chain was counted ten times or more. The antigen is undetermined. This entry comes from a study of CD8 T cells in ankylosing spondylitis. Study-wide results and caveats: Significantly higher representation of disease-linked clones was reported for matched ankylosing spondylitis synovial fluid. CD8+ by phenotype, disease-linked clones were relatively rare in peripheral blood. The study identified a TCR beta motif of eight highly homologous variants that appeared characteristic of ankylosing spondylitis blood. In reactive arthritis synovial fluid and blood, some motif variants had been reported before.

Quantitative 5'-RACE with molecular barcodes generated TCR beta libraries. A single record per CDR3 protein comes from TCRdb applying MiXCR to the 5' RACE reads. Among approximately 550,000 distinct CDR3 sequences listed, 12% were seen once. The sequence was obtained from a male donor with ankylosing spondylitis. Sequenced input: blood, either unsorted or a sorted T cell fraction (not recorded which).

The CDR3 DNA follows: TGCGCCAGCAGCTTGAGGGCTAGCGCGCAAGAGACCCAGTACTTC. It codes for CASSLRASAQETQYF. The chain employs TRBV5-1 and TRBJ2-5, with D possibly being TRBD2 (6 bases). Trimming took 1 base from V and 2 from J, leaving 12 bases between them. CDR3 length equals 15 residues. In germline, CDR1 is SGHRS, CDR2 YFSETQ. Filled out from reference TRBV5-1 and TRBJ2-5, the complete variable domain reads KAGVTQTPRYLIKTRGQQVTLSCSPISGHRSVSWYQQTPGQGLQFLFEYFSETQRNKGNFPGRFSGRQFSNSRSEMNVSTLELGDSALYLCASSLRASAQETQYFGPGTRLLVL.